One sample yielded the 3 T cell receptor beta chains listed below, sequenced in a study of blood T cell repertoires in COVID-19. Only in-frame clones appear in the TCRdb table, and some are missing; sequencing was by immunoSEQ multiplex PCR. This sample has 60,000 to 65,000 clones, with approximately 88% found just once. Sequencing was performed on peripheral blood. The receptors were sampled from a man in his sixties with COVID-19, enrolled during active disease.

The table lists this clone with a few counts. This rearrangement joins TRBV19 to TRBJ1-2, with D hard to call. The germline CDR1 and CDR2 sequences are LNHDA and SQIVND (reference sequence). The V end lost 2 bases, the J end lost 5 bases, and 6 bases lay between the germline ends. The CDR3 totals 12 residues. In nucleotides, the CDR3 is TGTGCCAGTAGTATAACCGGTTATGGCTACACCTTC. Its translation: CASSITGYGYTF.

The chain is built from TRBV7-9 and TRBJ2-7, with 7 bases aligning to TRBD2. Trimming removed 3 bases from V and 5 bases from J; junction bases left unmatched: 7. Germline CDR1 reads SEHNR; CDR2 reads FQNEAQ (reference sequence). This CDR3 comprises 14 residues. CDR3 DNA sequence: TGTGCCAGCAGCTTCACTAGCGAATCCAACGAGCAGTACTTC. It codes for CASSFTSESNEQYF. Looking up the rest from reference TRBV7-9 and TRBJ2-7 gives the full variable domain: DTGVSQNPRHKITKRGQNVTFRCDPISEHNRLYWYRQTLGQGPEFLTYFQNEAQLEKSRLLSDRFSAERPKGSFSTLEIQRTEQGDSAMYLCASSFTSESNEQYFGPGTRLTVT.

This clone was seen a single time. The CDR3 DNA reads TGTGCCAGCAGCTGGACTAGCGGGGGGGCCGGGACAGATACGCAGTATTTT. It encodes CASSWTSGGAGTDTQYF. The genes are TRBV13 and TRBJ2-3; 15 positions match TRBD2. The CDR3 runs 17 residues. Germline assignment: CDR1 PRHDT and CDR2 FYEKMQ (reference sequence). The V gene end was trimmed by 4 bases and the J gene end by 3 bases; junction bases not matched to a gene: 5.